This T cell receptor beta chain was obtained from a study of blood T cell repertoires in COVID-19. Donors of Cohort 3 who recovered were those that had two negative PCRs, clearance, or symptom resolution. Authors' methods: Reference gene primer amplification gave nucleated cell count estimates. Sequencing used immunoSEQ multiplex PCR; TCRdb keeps in-frame clones, though not all of them. Clone size and V and J calls were adopted from that table, with D and trimming inferred from the DNA. The sample comprises approximately 230,000 clones, over 75% of which are singletons, and 15% to 19% rests with the top ten. The receptor was derived from a man aged 18 to 29 who had recovered from COVID-19. Sequences were obtained from PBMCs or T cells enriched from blood (not recorded which).

The CDR3 is CASSLRGRRTDTQYF. DNA for the CDR3: TGTGCCAGCAGCTTGCGCGGGAGGCGCACAGATACGCAGTATTTT. The J gene is TRBJ2-3, the V gene TRBV14; 8 bases are shared with TRBD2. This CDR3 comprises 15 residues. Germline V gives CDR1 SGHDN, CDR2 FVKESK. V lost 5 bases, J lost 1 base, and 5 bases stayed unmatched.